Each of the 8 T cell receptor beta chains below was sequenced from the same sample in a study of tumor-infiltrating lymphocytes in primary liver carcinoma. The source of the blood RNA was unsorted whole blood, and germline DNA was extracted as well. The template, approximately 500 ng total RNA, yielded TCR beta cDNA made with a constant-region primer. Generation of the TCR beta libraries relied on three nested multiplex PCR rounds using slightly modified ARM-PCR. The opening two PCR rounds, ten to eleven cycles each, paired TRBV1-TRBV30 forward primers with a C-beta reverse primer. Via MiXCR, TCRdb re-called the multiplex PCR reads, giving one row per CDR3 protein. Of approximately 310,000 distinct CDR3 sequences in the sample, 50% to 70% were seen once. Sequencing was performed on peripheral blood. These receptors all come from a man aged 40-49 years with primary liver carcinoma and hepatitis B virus infection.

The V and J genes are TRBV14 and TRBJ2-3; 10 positions match TRBD2. Per germline, CDR1 SGHDN and CDR2 FVKESK. This CDR3 region has 15 residues. V lost 7 bases, J lost 5 bases, and 9 bases stayed unmatched. The CDR3 nucleotides read TGTGCCAGCAACCATTTACTAGCGGGGCGAGATACGCAGTATTTT. The encoded protein is CASNHLLAGRDTQYF. Together with reference TRBV14 and TRBJ2-3, the CDR3 gives the full variable domain: EAGVTQFPSHSVIEKGQTVTLRCDPISGHDNLYWYRRVMGKEIKFLLHFVKESKQDESGMPNNRFLAERTGGTYSTLKVQPAELEDSGVYFCASNHLLAGRDTQYFGPGTRLTVL.

The CDR3 reads CSAGGWTGPYEQYF. CDR3 bases: TGCAGTGCTGGAGGTTGGACAGGGCCCTACGAGCAGTACTTC. V gene TRBV20-1 combines with J gene TRBJ2-7; TRBD1 matches at 8 bases. The J segment lost 2 bases and the V segment lost 5 bases, leaving 8 bases of the junction unmatched. Per the germline V gene, CDR1 is DFQATT and CDR2 is SNEGSKA (reference sequence). The CDR3 length is 14 residues.

This clonotype was seen a few times. The CDR3 does not close with the conserved phenylalanine or tryptophan, likely indicating a read error. The DNA is left out, because the CDR3 cannot be placed on it with certainty; the CDR3 is given as TCRdb lists it. The CDR3: CASSEMGSILSV. The chain joins TRBV10-2 to TRBJ1-1. The germline V gene encodes CDR1 WSHSY and CDR2 SAAADI. The CDR3 has 12 amino acids, counting both end residues.

The chain employs TRBV12-3 or TRBV12-4 and TRBJ2-3; no clear D gene. The CDR3 has 16 residues. Trimming cost V 8 bases and J 0 bases, with 18 bases left between them. In DNA form, the CDR3 reads TGTGCCAGCGGGTCAGGACGCACGCCAAGCACAGATACGCAGTATTTT. Translation: CASGSGRTPSTDTQYF.

V and J are TRBV11-2 and TRBJ2-1; D gene uncertain. This CDR3 comprises 13 residues. V gave up 7 bases and J gave up 2 bases, with 9 bases separating them. Germline V gene sequence: CDR1 SGHAT, CDR2 FQNNGV. The DNA of the CDR3 is TGTGCCAGCAACTTTACACCCTACAATGAGCAGTTCTTC. This encodes CASNFTPYNEQFF.

The chain links TRBV30 to TRBJ2-5; 13 positions match TRBD2. Germline V gene data show CDR1 as GTSNPN and CDR2 as SVGIG (reference sequence). Germline trimming cut 0 bases from V and 4 bases from J; bases unmatched to any gene: 2. The CDR3 spans 15 residues. As DNA, the CDR3 is TGTGCCTGGAGTGTACTAGCGGGAGGGAGAGAGACCCAGTACTTC. Amino acid sequence: CAWSVLAGGRETQYF.

For this clonotype: A much larger clone sits a single nucleotide away, making a read error possible. The rearrangement joins TRBV14 to TRBJ1-1, with no clear D. The germline V gene has CDR1 SGHDN and CDR2 FVKESK. This CDR3 comprises 13 residues. The DNA for the CDR3 is TGTGCCAGCTGCCAAGACCAGAACACTGAAGCTTTCTTT. This codes for CASCQDQNTEAFF. Using reference TRBV14 and TRBJ1-1 for the parts outside the CDR3, the full variable domain is EAGVTQFPSHSVIEKGQTVTLRCDPISGHDNLYWYRRVMGKEIKFLLHFVKESKQDESGMPNNRFLAERTGGTYSTLKVQPAELEDSGVYFCASCQDQNTEAFFGQGTRLTVV.

The table lists this clonotype with many counts. No DNA is shown, since the ends of the CDR3 on it are uncertain; the CDR3 is the one TCRdb lists. The gene calls are TRBV6-6 and TRBJ2-7; the table's TRBD1 call for D was not verified on the DNA. The CDR3 has 13 residues if both end residues are counted. CDR1 is MNHNY and CDR2 is SVGAGI in the germline V gene (reference sequence). Here the CDR3 reads CASSSSTGGEQYF.